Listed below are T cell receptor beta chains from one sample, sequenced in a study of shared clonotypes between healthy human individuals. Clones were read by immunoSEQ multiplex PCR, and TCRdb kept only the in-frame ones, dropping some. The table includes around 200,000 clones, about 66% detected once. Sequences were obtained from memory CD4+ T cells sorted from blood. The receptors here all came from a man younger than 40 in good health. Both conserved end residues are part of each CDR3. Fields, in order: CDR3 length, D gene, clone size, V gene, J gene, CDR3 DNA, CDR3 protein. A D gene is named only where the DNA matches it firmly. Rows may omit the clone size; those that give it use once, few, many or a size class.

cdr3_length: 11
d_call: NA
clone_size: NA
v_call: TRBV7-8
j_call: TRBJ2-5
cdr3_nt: TGTGCCAGCAGCTCAGACACGGGTTCATACTTC
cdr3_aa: CASSSDTGSYF

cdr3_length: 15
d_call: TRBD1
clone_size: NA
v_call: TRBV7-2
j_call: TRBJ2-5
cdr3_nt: TGTGCCAGCGGCGGGACAGGGGGCGTGGGAGAGACCCAGTACTTC
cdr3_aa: CASGGTGGVGETQYF

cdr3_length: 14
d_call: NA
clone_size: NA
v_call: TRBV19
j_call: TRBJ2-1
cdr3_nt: TGTGCCAGTAGTATCCGGGCCGAGTACAATGAGCAGTTCTTC
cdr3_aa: CASSIRAEYNEQFF

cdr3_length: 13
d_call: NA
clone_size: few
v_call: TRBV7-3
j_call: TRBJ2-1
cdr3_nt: TGTGCCAGCAGCCCCCGGGGGACCTCGGTGCAGTTCTTC
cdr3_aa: CASSPRGTSVQFF

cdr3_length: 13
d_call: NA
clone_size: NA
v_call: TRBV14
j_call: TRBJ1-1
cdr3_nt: TGTGCCAGCAGCGAGGTCGGGCGAAGAGAAGCTTTCTTT
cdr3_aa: CASSEVGRREAFF

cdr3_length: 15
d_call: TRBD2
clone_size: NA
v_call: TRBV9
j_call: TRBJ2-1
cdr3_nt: TGTGCCAGCAGTAAGCGGGATTCCCTTACGGGGGAGCAGTTCTTC
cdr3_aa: CASSKRDSLTGEQFF

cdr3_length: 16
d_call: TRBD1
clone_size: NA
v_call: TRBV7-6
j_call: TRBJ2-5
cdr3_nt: TGTGCCAGCAGCAGATCAACAGGGGCCGTCCAAGAGACCCAGTACTTC
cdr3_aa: CASSRSTGAVQETQYF

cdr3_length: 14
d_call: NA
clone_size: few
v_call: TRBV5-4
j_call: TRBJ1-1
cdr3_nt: TGTGCCAGCAGCCCGCCTACAGGGAACACTGAAGCTTTCTTT
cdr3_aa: CASSPPTGNTEAFF

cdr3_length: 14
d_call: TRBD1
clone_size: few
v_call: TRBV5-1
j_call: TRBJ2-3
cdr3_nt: TGCGCCAGCAGCCTGACAGGGGAGCAAGATACGCAGTATTTT
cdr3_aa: CASSLTGEQDTQYF

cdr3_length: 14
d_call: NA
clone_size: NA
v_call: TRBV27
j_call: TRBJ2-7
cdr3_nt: TGTGCCAGCAGGTACGCAAGGAGCTCCTACGAGCAGTACTTC
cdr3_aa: CASRYARSSYEQYF

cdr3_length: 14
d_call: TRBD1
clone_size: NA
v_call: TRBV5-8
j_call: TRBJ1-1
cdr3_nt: TGTGCCAGCAGCTTGACATCAGGGGGCGAATCGGCTTTCTTT
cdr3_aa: CASSLTSGGESAFF

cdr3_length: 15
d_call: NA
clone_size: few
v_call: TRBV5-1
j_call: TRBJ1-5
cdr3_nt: TGCGCCATCCCATTGGGCACTCGGGGCAATCAGCCCCAGCATTTT
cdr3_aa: CAIPLGTRGNQPQHF

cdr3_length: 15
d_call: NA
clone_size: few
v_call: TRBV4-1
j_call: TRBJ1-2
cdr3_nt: TGCGCCAGCAGCAGCCCTAGGACAGCGCTAAGCGGCTACACCTTC
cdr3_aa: CASSSPRTALSGYTF

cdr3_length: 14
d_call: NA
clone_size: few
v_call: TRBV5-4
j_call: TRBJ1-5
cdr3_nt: TGTGCCAGCAGCACCGGGGGAGGCAATCAGCCCCAGCATTTT
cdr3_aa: CASSTGGGNQPQHF

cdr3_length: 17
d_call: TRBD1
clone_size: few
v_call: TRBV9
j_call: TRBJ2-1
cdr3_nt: TGTGCCAGCAGCGTAACCCCGGCTGACAGGGGTGGCAATGAGCAGTTCTTC
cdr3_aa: CASSVTPADRGGNEQFF

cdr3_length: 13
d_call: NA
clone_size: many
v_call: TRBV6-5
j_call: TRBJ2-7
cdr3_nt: TGTGCCAGCAGTAATGGTCTAACCTACGAGCAGTACTTC
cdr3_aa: CASSNGLTYEQYF

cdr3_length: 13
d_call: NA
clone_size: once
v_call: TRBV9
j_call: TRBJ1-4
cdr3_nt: TGTGCCAGCAGCGTAGGACTTAATGAAAAACTGTTTTTT
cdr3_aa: CASSVGLNEKLFF

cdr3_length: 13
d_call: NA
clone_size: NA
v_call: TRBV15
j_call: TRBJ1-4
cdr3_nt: TGTGCCACCAGCCCCGTCGGGAGGGAAAAACTGTTTTTT
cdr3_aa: CATSPVGREKLFF

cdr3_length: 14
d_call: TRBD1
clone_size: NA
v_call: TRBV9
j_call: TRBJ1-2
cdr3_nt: TGTGCCAGCAGCGTACGACAGGGGTCTGGTGGCTACACCTTC
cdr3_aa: CASSVRQGSGGYTF

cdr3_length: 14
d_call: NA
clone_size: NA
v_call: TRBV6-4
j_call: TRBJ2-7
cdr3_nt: TGTGCCAGACCGGTAGGGCAGGGTCAATCGGAGCAGTACTTC
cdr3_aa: CARPVGQGQSEQYF

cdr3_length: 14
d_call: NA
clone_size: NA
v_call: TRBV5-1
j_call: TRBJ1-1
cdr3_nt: TGCGCCAGCAGCTTGGAATTGTCCCCAGGTGGGGCTTTCTTT
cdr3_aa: CASSLELSPGGAFF

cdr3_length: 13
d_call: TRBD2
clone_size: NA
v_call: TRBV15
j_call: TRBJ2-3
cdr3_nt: TGTGCCACCCAGCGGGAGTTATTAGATACGCAGTATTTT
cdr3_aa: CATQRELLDTQYF

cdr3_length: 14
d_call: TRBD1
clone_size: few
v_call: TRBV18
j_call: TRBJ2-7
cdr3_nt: TGTGCCAGCACGACCAGGGACAGGCCCTACGAGCAGTACTTC
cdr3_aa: CASTTRDRPYEQYF

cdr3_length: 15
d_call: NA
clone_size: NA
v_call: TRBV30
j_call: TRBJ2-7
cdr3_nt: TGTGCCTGGCTGAGACAGTTTACCCCCTCGGGCGAGCAGTACTTC
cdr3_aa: CAWLRQFTPSGEQYF

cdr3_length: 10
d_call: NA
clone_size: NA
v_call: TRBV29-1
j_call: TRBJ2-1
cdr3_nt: TGCAGCGTTGAATGGAATGAGCAGTTCTTC
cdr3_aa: CSVEWNEQFF

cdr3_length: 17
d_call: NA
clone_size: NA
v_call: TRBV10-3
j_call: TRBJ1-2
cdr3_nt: TGTGCCATCAGTGCCCCCAAGTTGGGGACTCAGAAATATGGCTACACCTTC
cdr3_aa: CAISAPKLGTQKYGYTF

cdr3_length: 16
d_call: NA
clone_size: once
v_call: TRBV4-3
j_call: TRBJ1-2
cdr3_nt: TGCGCCAGCAGCCAAGATGTGACCGCAGGGAACTATGGCTACACCTTC
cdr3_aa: CASSQDVTAGNYGYTF

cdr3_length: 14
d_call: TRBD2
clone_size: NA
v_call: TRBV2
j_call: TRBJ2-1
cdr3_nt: TGTGCCAGCAGTGGAGGGACTAGCCTCAATGAGCAGTTCTTC
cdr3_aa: CASSGGTSLNEQFF

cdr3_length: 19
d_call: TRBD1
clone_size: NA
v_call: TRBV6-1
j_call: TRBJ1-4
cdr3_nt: TGTGCCAGCAGTGAAGCAGGCAGGGGGGCCTTTGCAACTAATGAAAAACTGTTTTTT
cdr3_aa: CASSEAGRGAFATNEKLFF

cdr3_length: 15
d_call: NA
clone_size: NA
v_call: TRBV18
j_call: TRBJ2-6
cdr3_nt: TGTGCCAGCTCACTTGACATCTCTGGGGCCAACGTCCTGACTTTC
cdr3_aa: CASSLDISGANVLTF

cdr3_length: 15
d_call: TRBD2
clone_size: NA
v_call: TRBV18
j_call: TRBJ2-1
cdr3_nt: TGTGCCAGCTCGGCAGGACTAGCGGGATTGGCTGAGCAGTTCTTC
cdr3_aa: CASSAGLAGLAEQFF

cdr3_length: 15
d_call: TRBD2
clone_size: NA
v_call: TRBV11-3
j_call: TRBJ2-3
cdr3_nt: TGTGCCAGCAGCCGGCGGGGGGGACACACAGATACGCAGTATTTT
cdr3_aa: CASSRRGGHTDTQYF

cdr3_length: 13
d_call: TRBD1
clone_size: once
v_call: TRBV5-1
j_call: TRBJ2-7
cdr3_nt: TGCGCCAGCAGCCCGGGACAGGGCCTCGAGCAGTACTTC
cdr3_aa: CASSPGQGLEQYF

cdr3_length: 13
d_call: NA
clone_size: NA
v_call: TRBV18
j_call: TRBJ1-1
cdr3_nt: TGTGCCAGCTCTACTGACAAGAACACTGAAGCTTTCTTT
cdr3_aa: CASSTDKNTEAFF

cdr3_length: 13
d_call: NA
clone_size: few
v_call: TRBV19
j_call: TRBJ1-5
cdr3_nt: TGTGCCAGTAGTAAGGGGGTCTACCAGCCCCAGCATTTT
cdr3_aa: CASSKGVYQPQHF

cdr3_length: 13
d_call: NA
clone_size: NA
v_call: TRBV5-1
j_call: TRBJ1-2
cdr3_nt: TGCGCCAGCAGCGAGACAGGAGAACATGGCTACACCTTC
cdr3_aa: CASSETGEHGYTF

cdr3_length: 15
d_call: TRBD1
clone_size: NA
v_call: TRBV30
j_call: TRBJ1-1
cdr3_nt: TGTGCCTGGAGAGAGCCATGGACAGGGAACACTGAAGCTTTCTTT
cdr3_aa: CAWREPWTGNTEAFF

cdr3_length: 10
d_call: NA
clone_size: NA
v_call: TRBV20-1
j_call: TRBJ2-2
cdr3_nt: TGCAGTGCTTGTGATAGGGGAGCTGTTTTT
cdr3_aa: CSACDRGAVF

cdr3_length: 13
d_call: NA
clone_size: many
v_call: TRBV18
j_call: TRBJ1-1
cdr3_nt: TGTGCCAGCGGACTGCAGGCGAACACTGAAGCTTTCTTT
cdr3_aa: CASGLQANTEAFF

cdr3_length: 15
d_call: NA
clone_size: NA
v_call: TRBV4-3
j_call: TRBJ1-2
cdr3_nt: TGCGCCAGCAGCCAAGACGAGGGGTTCGGCTATGGCTACACCTTC
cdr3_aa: CASSQDEGFGYGYTF

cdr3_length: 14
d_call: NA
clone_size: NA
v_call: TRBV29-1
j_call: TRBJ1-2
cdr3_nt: TGCAGCGTTCGATTACAGGGAGGTGTGTCCGGCTACACCTTC
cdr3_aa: CSVRLQGGVSGYTF

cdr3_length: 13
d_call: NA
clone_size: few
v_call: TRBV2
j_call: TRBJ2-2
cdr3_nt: TGTGCCAGCAGGCCTCGTCCGATCGGGGAGCTGTTTTTT
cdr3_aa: CASRPRPIGELFF

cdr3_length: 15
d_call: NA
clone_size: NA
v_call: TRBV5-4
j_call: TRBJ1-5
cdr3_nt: TGTGCCAGCAGCTTGGGGGGGCGAGAAAATCAGCCCCAGCATTTT
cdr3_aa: CASSLGGRENQPQHF

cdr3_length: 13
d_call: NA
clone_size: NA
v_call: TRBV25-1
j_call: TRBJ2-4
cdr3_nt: TGTGCCAGCAGCCAGGGGCAGGGCGACATTCAGTACTTC
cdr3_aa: CASSQGQGDIQYF

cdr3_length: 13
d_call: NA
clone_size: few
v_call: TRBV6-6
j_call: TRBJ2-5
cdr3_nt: TGTGCCAGCAGTTACAAGCGGAGGGAGACCCAGTACTTC
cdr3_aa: CASSYKRRETQYF

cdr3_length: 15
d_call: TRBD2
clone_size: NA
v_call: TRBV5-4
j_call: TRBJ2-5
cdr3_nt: TGTGCCAGCAGCTTGGGCGGGTCGGGGGGAGAGACCCAGTACTTC
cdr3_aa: CASSLGGSGGETQYF

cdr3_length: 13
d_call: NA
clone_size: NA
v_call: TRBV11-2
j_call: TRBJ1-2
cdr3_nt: TGTGCCAGCAGCGCCGGCCAGGGTTATGGCTACACCTTC
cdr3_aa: CASSAGQGYGYTF

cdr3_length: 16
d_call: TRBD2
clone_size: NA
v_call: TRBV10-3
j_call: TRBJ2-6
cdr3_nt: TGTGCCATCAGTGGTCTAGCGGGGTCTGGGGCCAACGTCCTGACTTTC
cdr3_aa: CAISGLAGSGANVLTF

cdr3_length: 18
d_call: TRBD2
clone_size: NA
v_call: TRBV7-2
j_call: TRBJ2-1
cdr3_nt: TGTGCCAGCAGCTTAGGGGGGGCACCGGGACTAGCGGGAAATGAGCAGTTCTTC
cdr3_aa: CASSLGGAPGLAGNEQFF

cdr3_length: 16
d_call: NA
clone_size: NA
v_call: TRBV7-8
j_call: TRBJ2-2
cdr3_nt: TGTGCCAGCAGTCCCGACAGGCGAATCGGGCCCGGGGAGCTGTTTTTT
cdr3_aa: CASSPDRRIGPGELFF

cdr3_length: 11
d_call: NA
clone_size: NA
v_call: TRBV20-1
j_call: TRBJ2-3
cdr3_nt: TGCAGTGCTAGCAGGGTGGATACGCAGTATTTT
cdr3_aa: CSASRVDTQYF

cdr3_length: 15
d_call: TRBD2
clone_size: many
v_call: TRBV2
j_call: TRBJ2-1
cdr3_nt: TGTGCCAGCAGTTTGGGACTAGCGGGAGAGAGTGAGCAGTTCTTC
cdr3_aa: CASSLGLAGESEQFF

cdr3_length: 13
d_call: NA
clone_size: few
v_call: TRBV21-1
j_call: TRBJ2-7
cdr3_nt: TGTGCCAGCAGACAGACAGTCTCCTACGAGCAGTACTTC
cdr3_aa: CASRQTVSYEQYF